The sequence of this TCR beta chain was determined in a study of cytomegalovirus exposure and HLA in healthy donors. V lost 2 bases, J lost 4 bases, and 3 bases stayed unmatched. In germline, CDR1 is MNHEY, CDR2 SVGAGI. The CDR3 sequence is 14 residues long. Details on this clone: As yet, its antigen is unknown.

Overall study results and limits: Serostatus for CMV was the only available immune exposure information.

Primers for the PCR totalled 60 Vbeta and 13 Jbeta. TCRdb keeps only in-frame clones here, not all; method: immunoSEQ multiplex PCR. Of 65,000 to 85,000 clones in the sample, less than 85% were seen once. This chain joins TRBV6-5 and TRBJ2-5; 8 nucleotides match TRBD2. The sequenced material came from PBMCs. This receptor was obtained from a woman in her fifties or sixties in good health and CMV-seronegative. In DNA form, the CDR3 reads TGTGCCAGCAGTTACAGCAGCGGGGGAGAGACCCAGTACTTC. Translating gives CASSYSSGGETQYF.